Listed here are 10 T cell receptor beta chains from one sample, sequenced in a study of cytomegalovirus exposure and HLA in healthy donors. Amplification used 60 Vbeta primers and 13 Jbeta primers. Sequenced by immunoSEQ multiplex PCR; TCRdb stores in-frame clones only, minus some. The repertoire holds about 98,000 clones, about four fifths seen once, with around 3.6% in the top ten. The sequenced material came from PBMCs. The receptor source for this set is a female donor in good health and CMV-seropositive.

This rearrangement joins TRBV27 to TRBJ1-2; 7 bases map to TRBD1. The CDR3 extends over 15 amino acids. Germline values: CDR1 MNHEY, CDR2 SMNVEV (reference sequence). After removal of 2 bases from V and 0 bases from J, the junction contained 3 bases not matched to a gene. The CDR3 DNA reads TGTGCCAGCAGTTTACAAGGGGGCGCTAACTATGGCTACACCTTC. Translating it yields CASSLQGGANYGYTF.

V usage is TRBV18 and J usage is TRBJ1-2; no definite D call. The CDR3 length is 15 residues. Trimming took 3 bases from V and 2 from J, leaving 13 bases between them. The germline CDR1 and CDR2 sequences are KGHSH and LQKENI. CDR3 DNA sequence: TGTGCCAGCTCACCTTCAGGCGATCGGAACTATGGCTACACCTTC. As protein: CASSPSGDRNYGYTF.

The rearrangement uses TRBV6-1 and TRBJ1-1, with a possible D match to TRBD1 (5 bases). The CDR3 sequence is 14 residues long. Germline lookup yields CDR1 MNHNS and CDR2 SASEGT. V was trimmed by 8 bases and J by 4 bases, leaving 17 bases between them. CDR3 loop: CASPPPQVVTEAFF. CDR3 nucleotides: TGTGCCAGCCCGCCCCCACAGGTTGTCACTGAAGCTTTCTTT.

The CDR3 loop reads CASSPNQETQYF. DNA of the CDR3: TGCGCCAGCAGCCCAAACCAAGAGACCCAGTACTTC. The rearrangement links TRBV5-1 to TRBJ2-5; D is unclear. Per germline, CDR1 SGHRS and CDR2 YFSETQ. CDR3 length: 12 residues. Trimming left V 4 bases short and J 0 bases short, with 4 bases between.

This chain connects TRBV29-1 to TRBJ2-2; D unclear. The CDR3 covers 14 residues. CDR1 is SQVTM, CDR2 ANQGSEA, per germline. The germline V and J ends were trimmed by 3 bases and 1 base, with 9 bases remaining between them. The CDR3 loop reads CSVDWSGNTGELFF. The CDR3 DNA sequence: TGCAGCGTTGACTGGTCAGGGAACACCGGGGAGCTGTTTTTT.

The J gene is TRBJ1-1, the V gene TRBV5-4, with 7 positions matching TRBD1. Trimming took 7 bases from V and 3 from J; bases not matched to a gene: 9. The CDR3 contains 14 residues. Germline CDR1 is SGHNT and CDR2 is YYREEE (reference sequence). The CDR3 region has the DNA TGTGCCAGCCAGAGGGGGCTAGGGGACACTGAAGCTTTCTTT. This codes for CASQRGLGDTEAFF.

V and J are TRBV6-1 and TRBJ1-1; D perhaps matches TRBD1 (6 bases). Trimming removed 4 bases from V and 5 bases from J, with 14 bases in between. Germline V gene data show CDR1 as MNHNS and CDR2 as SASEGT. The CDR3 runs to 14 residues. In nucleotides, the CDR3 is TGTGCCAGCAGTGCTTTAACAGGGAAGACTGAAGCTTTCTTT. It translates to CASSALTGKTEAFF.

V usage is TRBV7-9 and J usage is TRBJ1-2; 9 bases match TRBD1. The V segment lost 4 bases and the J segment 4 bases; nucleotides outside the gene matches: 1. Germline V gene data show CDR1 as SEHNR and CDR2 as FQNEAQ (reference sequence). This CDR3 contains 13 residues. The CDR3 region has the DNA TGTGCCAGCAGCTCGGGACAGGGCTATGGCTACACCTTC. Translated: CASSSGQGYGYTF.

The chain carries TRBV28 and TRBJ1-5, with D possibly being TRBD1 (5 bases). CDR1 is MDHEN and CDR2 is SYDVKM in the germline V gene. Between the trimmed V and J ends, which lost 4 bases and 4 bases, there was a span of 8 bases. The CDR3 has 13 residues. The chain's CDR3 is CASSWGGNQPQHF. CDR3 nucleotides: TGTGCCAGCAGTTGGGGGGGGAATCAGCCCCAGCATTTT.

This clone was counted between two and nine times. The chain is built from TRBV4-1 and TRBJ1-3, with D unresolved. Trimming pared 6 bases from V and 0 bases from J, leaving 3 bases between. Germline V gene data show CDR1 as MGHRA and CDR2 as YSYEKL. The CDR3 runs to 12 residues. CDR3 sequence: CASRSSGNTIYF. CDR3 DNA sequence: TGCGCCAGCAGGAGCTCTGGAAACACCATATATTTT.